The 2 T cell receptor beta chains in this list originate from one sample, sequenced in a study of blood T cell repertoires in COVID-19. Repertoires were generated with immunoSEQ multiplex PCR, while TCRdb's copy carries only in-frame clones and drops some. The data show around 360,000 clones, 80% to 90% seen once. Sequenced material: PBMCs or T cells enriched from blood (not recorded which). Source of these receptors: a man aged 35-49 years in a cohort exposed to, infected with or recovered from COVID-19 (not recorded which).

The gene calls are TRBV15 and TRBJ1-3, with unresolved D. The CDR3 spans 13 residues. Germline V lookup: CDR1 LNHNV, CDR2 YYDKDF (reference sequence). V shed 8 bases and J shed 1 base, with 9 bases lying between them. In DNA, the CDR3 is TGTGCCACCTCTCGCGAGTCTGGAAACACCATATATTTT. It yields the protein CATSRESGNTIYF. The full variable domain, with the rest looked up from reference TRBV15 and TRBJ1-3, is DAMVIQNPRYQVTQFGKPVTLSCSQTLNHNVMYWYQQKSSQAPKLLFHYYDKDFNNEADTPDNFQSRRPNTSFCFLDIRSPGLGDTAMYLCATSRESGNTIYFGEGSWLTVV.

This chain links TRBV25-1 with TRBJ2-7; D uncertain. Trimming took off 7 bases at V and 2 bases at J, with 9 bases between the two ends. The germline gives CDR1 MGHDK, CDR2 SYGVNS. This CDR3 comprises 12 residues. The CDR3 bases are TGTGCCAGCAAGGTCGGAGCCTACGAGCAGTACTTC. As protein: CASKVGAYEQYF.